This TCR beta chain was captured by sequencing in a study of patients and donors after allogeneic stem cell transplantation. This clonotype was detected only a few times. V lost 3 bases to trimming and J lost 3 bases, with 15 bases between them. The germline gives CDR1 SEHNR, CDR2 FQNEAQ (reference sequence). The CDR3 loop spans 16 amino acids. TCRdb reprocessed the RT-PCR reads via MiXCR and lists one record per CDR3 protein. This sample has about 400,000 distinct CDR3 sequences; roughly 17% occur once, and the top ten carry 7.2%. Sequencing input: blood, either unsorted or a sorted T cell fraction (not recorded which). The J gene is TRBJ1-3, the V gene TRBV7-9; weak D call: TRBD1 (6 bases). The source of this sequence is a human donor who was either an allogeneic HSCT recipient or a stem cell or donor lymphocyte infusion donor (not recorded which). It is not recorded whose cells these are; they may come from a transplant donor. The CDR3 here is CASSLETGLGGNTIYF. The CDR3 DNA is TGTGCCAGCAGCTTGGAAACAGGGCTTGGTGGAAACACCATATATTTT.